This T cell receptor beta chain appears in the sequencing data of a study of blood T cell repertoires in COVID-19. Across the study: Sample material is recorded as cDNA or gDNA derived from T cells, B-cell-depleted T cells, or PBMCs.

The count of this clone is one. Method: immunoSEQ multiplex PCR; TCRdb's copy keeps in-frame clones and lacks some. The table lists some 330,000 clones, 88% of them singletons. CDR3 length equals 13 residues. The germline V and J ends were trimmed by 5 bases and 5 bases, with 12 bases remaining between them. Germline loops: CDR1 LGHDT, CDR2 YNNKEL (reference sequence). The sequence came from a man aged 25-45 years who had recovered from COVID-19. The sequenced material came from PBMCs or T cells enriched from blood (not recorded which). The gene calls are TRBV3-1 (or the pseudogene TRBV3-2) and TRBJ1-1, with D possibly being TRBD1 (5 bases). As DNA, the CDR3 is TGTGCCAGCAGCTGGAGCGGGGGGACTGAAGCTTTCTTT. The encoded protein is CASSWSGGTEAFF.